This entry describes one T cell receptor beta chain. Its matching antigen is unknown. Time point in this sample: newly diagnosed GD, antithyroid drugs for less than 3 months. PBMC-extracted RNA yielded the TCR library. The data were taken from a study of regulatory T cells in long-lasting Graves disease. With V trimmed by 5 bases and J by 5 bases, 6 bases remained unmatched. This CDR3 spans 15 amino acids. Building the TCR beta libraries relied on iRepertoire HTBI primers, and CDR3 regions underwent Arm-PCR. TCRdb used MiXCR to reprocess the multiplex PCR reads, holding one entry per CDR3 protein. This sample has about 400,000 distinct CDR3 sequences, with less than 20% found just once. Study-wide points: Among samples with persistent disease, TRBV28, TRBJ1-2 and TRBJ2-5 were favored.

The chain combines TRBV12-3 or TRBV12-4 with TRBJ1-6, with TRBD1 matching 7 bases. The TCR was taken from a female donor with Graves disease. The sample in question was peripheral blood mononuclear cells (PBMCs), obtained at new diagnosis, from a patient treated with antithyroid drugs. As DNA, the CDR3 is TGTGCCAGCAGTATTTATGGACAGGATAATTCACCCCTCCACTTT. This codes for CASSIYGQDNSPLHF.